The 25 T cell receptor beta chains given below trace back to one sample, sequenced in a study of tissue T cells after allogeneic stem cell transplantation. Sequencing was performed with immunoSEQ multiplex PCR; in TCRdb, only in-frame clones are kept and a portion is missing. Of approximately 5,800 clones listed, less than 80% are singletons. Sample: blood, taken before transplantation. All receptors derive from a man aged 40-75 years who later had graft-versus-host disease after an allogeneic stem cell transplant.

The chain recombines TRBV13 with TRBJ1-2; D is ambiguous. This CDR3 contains 11 residues. Trimming removed 4 bases from V and 4 bases from J, with 4 bases in between. The V gene's germline CDR1 is PRHDT and CDR2 FYEKMQ (reference sequence). This chain's CDR3 is CASSSVYGYTF. Written as DNA, the CDR3 is TGTGCCAGCAGCTCTGTCTATGGCTACACCTTC.

This clone came up once. The J gene is TRBJ2-3, the V gene TRBV5-5; possibly TRBD2 for D (6 bases). Trimming left V 4 bases short and J 8 bases short, with 14 bases between. CDR3 length: 13 residues. Per the germline V gene, CDR1 is SGHKS and CDR2 is YYEKEE (reference sequence). The CDR3 spells CASSKDYLGTQYF. The CDR3, as DNA: TGTGCCAGCAGCAAGGACTATCTTGGTACGCAGTATTTT.

The chain couples TRBV9 to TRBJ2-3, with 9 bases identical to TRBD2. Germline CDR1 reads SGDLS; CDR2 reads YYNGEE. The CDR3 has 16 residues. The V and J ends lost 0 bases and 1 base, in that order; junction bases with no gene match: 3. The CDR3 DNA is TGTGCCAGCAGCGTAGTAGCGGGAGCGGGCACAGATACGCAGTATTTT. Residues: CASSVVAGAGTDTQYF.

This clone appeared a single time. V is TRBV24-1 and J is TRBJ2-1, with TRBD1 identical over 11 bases. The germline V gene has CDR1 KGHDR and CDR2 SFDVKD. This CDR3 has 14 residues. With 3 bases clipped from V and 9 bases from J, the junction kept 3 bases outside the gene matches. The DNA of the CDR3 is TGTGCCACCAGTGATGTCGGGACAGGGGGTGAGCAGTTCTTC. Translation gives CATSDVGTGGEQFF.

The rearrangement joins TRBV10-3 to TRBJ1-6, with a weak D call TRBD1 (6 bases). V dropped 5 bases and J dropped 9 bases, with 23 bases sitting between them. Per germline, CDR1 ENHRY and CDR2 SYGVKD. This CDR3 is 17 amino acids long. CDR3 nucleotides: TGTGCCATCAGTAAAACCGCCCCGGGGGCGCGCGGTTCACCCCTCCACTTT. Translating it yields CAISKTAPGARGSPLHF.

V and J are TRBV19 and TRBJ1-5; D uncertain. The V gene lost 10 bases and the J gene lost 0 bases, with 10 bases spanning the gap. This CDR3 is 13 amino acids long. The germline gives CDR1 LNHDA, CDR2 SQIVND (reference sequence). CDR3 coding DNA: TGTGCCACCCCCTCTGATAGCAATCAGCCCCAGCATTTT. It is translated as CATPSDSNQPQHF.

The rearrangement joins TRBV2 to TRBJ1-6; TRBD1 aligns across 10 bases. The junction had 10 bases not matched to a gene; V was cut back by 7 bases and J by 10 bases. The CDR3 consists of 15 residues. Per the germline V gene, CDR1 is SNHLY and CDR2 is FYNNEI. CDR3 in amino acids: CASTPRQGAGSPLHF. CDR3 bases: TGTGCCAGCACCCCACGACAGGGGGCCGGATCACCCCTCCACTTT.

This chain connects TRBV5-6 to TRBJ2-5; D may match TRBD1 or TRBD2 (6 bases each). The germline CDR1 and CDR2 sequences are SGHDT and YYEEEE. Trimming removed 4 bases from V and 3 bases from J, with 16 bases in between. This CDR3 is 15 amino acids long. The CDR3 protein is CASSPTTGGEETQYF. CDR3 bases: TGTGCCAGCAGCCCTACGACAGGAGGGGAAGAGACCCAGTACTTC.

This clone has just a few counts. This CDR3 is CASRGSSNQPQHF. As DNA, the CDR3 is TGTGCCAGCAGGGGCTCTAGCAATCAGCCCCAGCATTTT. V and J are TRBV28 and TRBJ1-5; D is undetermined. The CDR3 runs to 13 residues. The germline gives CDR1 MDHEN, CDR2 SYDVKM. With 6 bases removed from V and 0 bases from J, the gap between germline ends came to 6 bases.

This clone was detected a few times. The rearrangement links TRBV24-1 to TRBJ1-1; D call uncertain. This CDR3 has 13 amino acids. CDR1 KGHDR and CDR2 SFDVKD come from the germline V gene. V lost 2 bases, J lost 6 bases, and 9 bases lay in between. DNA of the CDR3: TGTGCCACCAGTGATTGGGCCACGGCTGAAGCTTTCTTT. It specifies CATSDWATAEAFF.

This chain uses TRBV19 with TRBJ1-3; D remains unclear. This CDR3 region has 17 residues. CDR1 is LNHDA, CDR2 SQIVND, per germline (reference sequence). V was cut by 3 bases and J by 0 bases, with 15 bases left in between. The CDR3 region is CASSIALPPGSGNTIYF. In DNA, the CDR3 is TGTGCCAGTAGTATTGCCCTACCCCCCGGCTCTGGAAACACCATATATTTT.

V is TRBV19 and J is TRBJ1-2; TRBD1 might be the D (5 bases). Germline CDR1 LNHDA, CDR2 SQIVND (reference sequence). The CDR3 consists of 13 residues. Trimming left V 3 bases short and J 4 bases short, with 9 bases between. CDR3 region: CASSIGQGYGYTF. CDR3 sequence (DNA): TGTGCCAGTAGTATCGGGCAGGGCTATGGCTACACCTTC.

This clone was recorded a few times. This sequence joins TRBV29-1 and TRBJ1-3; D unclear. The CDR3 is made up of 16 amino acids. Germline V gives CDR1 SQVTM, CDR2 ANQGSEA. The V end lost 1 base, the J end lost 0 bases, and 13 bases lay between the germline ends. The CDR3 sequence: CSVEVDQQSSGNTIYF. The CDR3 coding sequence is TGCAGCGTTGAAGTCGATCAACAGAGCTCTGGAAACACCATATATTTT.

CDR3 DNA sequence: TGTGCCAGTAGTATTGGTGGGGAGACCCAGTACTTC. Translation gives CASSIGGETQYF. This chain connects TRBV19 to TRBJ2-5; D uncertain. The germline V gene encodes CDR1 LNHDA and CDR2 SQIVND (reference sequence). V dropped 3 bases and J dropped 5 bases, with 7 bases sitting between them. This CDR3 region has 12 residues.

The chain employs TRBV5-1 and TRBJ1-1; D is perhaps TRBD1 (5 bases). Germline assignment: CDR1 SGHRS and CDR2 YFSETQ. Trimming removed 4 bases from V and 1 base from J, with 8 bases in between. The CDR3 runs 13 residues. The CDR3 region is CASSHDRNTEAFF. The CDR3 nucleotides are TGCGCCAGCAGCCATGACAGGAACACTGAAGCTTTCTTT.

This chain links TRBV7-3 with TRBJ2-3; D gene uncertain. The CDR3 extends over 14 amino acids. The germline V gene has CDR1 SGHTA and CDR2 FQGTGA. V lost 5 bases, J lost 4 bases, and 13 bases lay in between. The CDR3 nucleotides are TGTGCCAGCAGCCCGTTCTACTTGTCAGATACGCAGTATTTT. This gives the protein CASSPFYLSDTQYF.

This clone was detected only a few times. The V and J genes are TRBV7-9 and TRBJ2-3, with D possibly TRBD1 on 6 matching bases. This CDR3 has 14 amino acids. In germline, CDR1 is SEHNR, CDR2 FQNEAQ (reference sequence). With 3 bases removed from V and 0 bases from J, the gap between germline ends came to 7 bases. The CDR3 DNA sequence: TGTGCCAGCAGCTTCGACAGGAGCACAGATACGCAGTATTTT. Translating gives CASSFDRSTDTQYF.

The J gene is TRBJ2-3, the V gene TRBV4-1; D call uncertain. Trimming removed 3 bases from V and 5 bases from J, with 9 bases in between. Looked up from germline, CDR1 is MGHRA and CDR2 is YSYEKL. The CDR3 totals 13 residues. The DNA for the CDR3 is TGCGCCAGCAGCCATCTAGAACTAGATACGCAGTATTTT. This translates into CASSHLELDTQYF.

The CDR3 sequence: CASSESIVPRDPQHF. CDR3 DNA sequence: TGCGCCAGCAGTGAGTCGATTGTGCCGCGTGATCCCCAGCATTTT. V gene TRBV10-2 combines with J gene TRBJ1-5; D gene uncertain. This CDR3 comprises 15 residues. Germline V CDR1 and CDR2: WSHSY, SAAADI. The V end was cut by 0 bases, the J end by 10 bases, with 16 bases between.

This clone has only a few counts. The chain uses TRBV12-3 or TRBV12-4 and TRBJ2-1, with D unresolved. The CDR3 runs 12 residues. V was shortened by 5 bases and J by 10 bases, with 12 bases between the two germline ends. The CDR3 nucleotides read TGTGCCAGCAGTCCTCGACTGAGAGAGCAGTTCTTC. It specifies CASSPRLREQFF.

The rearrangement links TRBV13 to TRBJ2-7, with 12 bases that match TRBD2. This CDR3 has 17 amino acids. CDR1 PRHDT and CDR2 FYEKMQ come from the germline V gene (reference sequence). The junction had 12 bases not matched to a gene; V was cut back by 4 bases and J by 5 bases. This CDR3 is CASSSLLASGGAHEQYF. In DNA form, the CDR3 reads TGTGCCAGCAGCTCACTTTTAGCTAGCGGGGGGGCCCACGAGCAGTACTTC.

This clone is large in the sample. V is TRBV7-8 and J is TRBJ2-7, with 12 bases aligning to TRBD2. Germline CDR1 and CDR2: SGHVS and FQNEAQ. This CDR3 has 17 amino acids. Unmatched junction bases numbered 7, after V lost 4 bases and J lost 0 bases. In DNA form, the CDR3 reads TGTGCCAGCAGCTCTCGGACTAGCGGGATTAGCTCCTACGAGCAGTACTTC. Protein sequence: CASSSRTSGISSYEQYF.

The gene calls are TRBV10-3 and TRBJ2-7; D gene uncertain. Trimming removed 0 bases from V and 5 bases from J, with 20 bases in between. CDR1 and CDR2 from the germline V gene are ENHRY and SYGVKD. The CDR3 has 17 residues. CDR3 DNA sequence: TGTGCCATCAGTGAGTCGCCCCGCTCAGCCGGGCAAAACGAGCAGTACTTC. Encoded protein: CAISESPRSAGQNEQYF.

To note about this clone: One junction end disagrees with the germline gene, perhaps due to a read error. The CDR3 reads CASGFPQGNEQYF. DNA for the CDR3: TGTGCCAGCGGTTTCCCACAGGGGAACGAGCAGTACTTC. The gene calls are TRBV28 and TRBJ2-7; 7 bases match TRBD1. This CDR3 spans 13 amino acids. CDR1 and CDR2 (germline): MDHEN, SYDVKM.

V and J are TRBV5-1 and TRBJ1-1; D not certain. CDR1 is SGHRS, CDR2 YFSETQ, per germline. The germline V and J ends were trimmed by 4 bases and 7 bases, with 23 bases remaining between them. The CDR3 is made up of 16 amino acids. The CDR3 here is CASSHLGGSRGIEAFF. DNA for the CDR3: TGCGCCAGCAGCCATCTAGGCGGGTCTCGAGGCATTGAAGCTTTCTTT. The full variable domain, in which reference TRBV5-1 and TRBJ1-1 provide the parts outside the CDR3, is KAGVTQTPRYLIKTRGQQVTLSCSPISGHRSVSWYQQTPGQGLQFLFEYFSETQRNKGNFPGRFSGRQFSNSRSEMNVSTLELGDSALYLCASSHLGGSRGIEAFFGQGTRLTVV.